One T cell receptor (beta chain) is described in this entry. In the original processing: Quantification of nucleated cells was approximated via reference gene primer amplification. TCRdb's table, derived via immunoSEQ multiplex PCR, lists solely in-frame clones and lacks some. V and J calls and clone size are as listed in that table; D and trimming were resolved from the DNA. This table has 200,000 or so clones, roughly 85% appearing once. The sample belongs to a study of blood T cell repertoires in COVID-19. The CDR3 runs to 15 residues. The germline V gene has CDR1 MGHRA and CDR2 YSYEKL. V shed 3 bases and J shed 4 bases, with 15 bases lying between them.

J is TRBJ1-2 and V is TRBV4-1; D call uncertain. The receptor's source is a woman between 50 and 59 years old who had been exposed to COVID-19. Sequenced sample: PBMCs or T cells enriched from blood (not recorded which). CDR3 bases: TGCGCCAGCAGCCAGTTTTTACCGTTAGTCTATGGCTACACCTTC. Translating it yields CASSQFLPLVYGYTF.